This record looks at one TCR beta chain sequence and its context. Its antigen remains unknown. PCR was performed a second time for roughly 7 to 12 cycles using a sample-barcoded 5' primer and a J-beta primer mix. TCRdb reprocessed the 5' RACE reads via MiXCR and lists one record per CDR3 protein. The sample consists of some 560,000 distinct CDR3 sequences, about 25% of them appearing once. The CDR3 extends over 16 amino acids. V was clipped by 4 bases and J by 4 bases, with 20 bases between them. The germline V gene encodes CDR1 MNHNY and CDR2 SVGAGI (reference sequence). This specimen comes from a study of blood T cells in healthy people across ages. Each sample yielded at least 6 micrograms of PBMC total RNA. General study findings and limits: Older age went with lower TCR beta diversity per million T cells, in a roughly linear way.

These same records also appear under a second study, on T cells of mothers and their children. That investigation notes: Researchers report slightly higher, though non-significant, overlap in related mother-child pairs than in unrelated pairs.

The sequenced sample was blood. V gene TRBV6-6 combines with J gene TRBJ2-7; D perhaps matches TRBD1 (6 bases). The TCR sequence derives from a boy aged 2-9 years in good health. In nucleotides, the CDR3 is TGTGCCAGCAGTTTTGGGTTGGGCAGGGGAAGTTACGAGCAGTACTTC. Translation: CASSFGLGRGSYEQYF.